The 17 T cell receptor beta chains reported below all come from one sample, sequenced in a study of T cell changes during pregnancy in multiple sclerosis. The assay was immunoSEQ multiplex PCR, and TCRdb's table has in-frame clones only and misses some. The repertoire includes tens of thousands of clones, approximately 92% of them detected once, and 1% to 1.5% sits in the top ten. Sequencing was done on a sample of peripheral blood. The origin of the receptors is a female donor with multiple sclerosis, enrolled in a pregnancy study.

This clone has a single count. The V and J genes are TRBV11-2 and TRBJ1-1; a weak D match, TRBD1 (5 bases). This CDR3 is built from 11 residues. Deletions cut 8 bases from V and 5 bases from J, with 9 bases between. Germline V gene sequence: CDR1 SGHAT, CDR2 FQNNGV. The CDR3 nucleotides read TGTGCCAGCTCCGGGGGAACTGAAGCTTTCTTT. Protein sequence: CASSGGTEAFF.

The chain uses TRBV28 and TRBJ1-1; D gene uncertain. Between the trimmed V and J ends, which lost 2 bases and 1 base, there was a span of 5 bases. The CDR3 consists of 13 residues. CDR1 and CDR2 from the germline V gene are MDHEN and SYDVKM. The CDR3 bases are TGTGCCAGCAGTTTAGTCGGGAACACTGAAGCTTTCTTT. Its protein product is CASSLVGNTEAFF.

CDR3 nucleotide sequence: TGTGCCAGCAGACCCGCCGGGACTAGACACTACGAGCAGTACTTC. Its protein is CASRPAGTRHYEQYF. This chain uses TRBV27 with TRBJ2-7, with 8 bases lining up with TRBD2. V was pared by 6 bases and J by 3 bases, with 10 bases of the junction left unmatched. Germline loops: CDR1 MNHEY, CDR2 SMNVEV (reference sequence). The CDR3 consists of 15 residues.

The chain joins TRBV9 to TRBJ2-5; TRBD2 matches at 11 bases. This CDR3 region has 15 residues. Germline V CDR1 and CDR2: SGDLS, YYNGEE. V lost 0 bases to trimming and J lost 5 bases; unmatched junction nucleotides: 3. CDR3 coding DNA: TGTGCCAGCAGCGTAGCCACTAGCGGGAGCGAGACCCAGTACTTC. Its translation: CASSVATSGSETQYF.

V usage is TRBV9 and J usage is TRBJ2-3, with D possibly matching TRBD2 (5 bases). The V gene lost 0 bases and the J gene lost 4 bases, with 9 bases spanning the gap. The CDR3 covers 14 residues. Germline lookup yields CDR1 SGDLS and CDR2 YYNGEE. The chain's CDR3 is CASSVGSGADTQYF. The CDR3 region has the DNA TGTGCCAGCAGCGTAGGCAGCGGTGCAGATACGCAGTATTTT. Full variable domain (outside the CDR3, taken from reference TRBV9 and TRBJ2-3): DSGVTQTPKHLITATGQRVTLRCSPRSGDLSVYWYQQSLDQGLQFLIQYYNGEERAKGNILERFSAQQFPDLHSELNLSSLELGDSALYFCASSVGSGADTQYFGPGTRLTVL.

This chain uses TRBV5-1 with TRBJ2-7; D perhaps matches TRBD2 (6 bases). The CDR3 has 13 amino acids. The ends were cut back, 4 bases at V and 4 bases at J, with 12 bases in the middle. CDR1 is SGHRS and CDR2 is YFSETQ in the germline V gene. The CDR3 DNA reads as TGCGCCAGCAGCCCCGGAGGGGAGTACGAGCAGTACTTC. Protein: CASSPGGEYEQYF. Complete variable domain (other parts from reference TRBV5-1 and TRBJ2-7): KAGVTQTPRYLIKTRGQQVTLSCSPISGHRSVSWYQQTPGQGLQFLFEYFSETQRNKGNFPGRFSGRQFSNSRSEMNVSTLELGDSALYLCASSPGGEYEQYFGPGTRLTVT.

This chain uses TRBV6-5 with TRBJ2-3; D uncertain. The length of the CDR3 is 12 residues. Trimming took 6 bases from V and 1 from J, leaving 5 bases between them. Germline CDR1 is MNHEY and CDR2 is SVGAGI. CDR3 sequence reads: CASRGGTDTQYF. The DNA of the CDR3 is TGTGCCAGCAGAGGCGGCACAGATACGCAGTATTTT.

The chain uses TRBV5-4 and TRBJ2-2, with a possible D match to TRBD1 (6 bases). V was trimmed by 4 bases and J by 5 bases, leaving 18 bases between them. The CDR3 spans 16 residues. Germline-derived CDR1 and CDR2 are SGHNT and YYREEE (reference sequence). In DNA form, the CDR3 reads TGTGCCAGCAGCCCTCTGGGGGCGCAAATAACCGGGGAGCTGTTTTTT. It encodes CASSPLGAQITGELFF. Filled out from reference TRBV5-4 and TRBJ2-2, the complete variable domain reads ETGVTQSPTHLIKTRGQQVTLRCSSQSGHNTVSWYQQALGQGPQFIFQYYREEENGRGNFPPRFSGLQFPNYSSELNVNALELDDSALYLCASSPLGAQITGELFFGEGSRLTVL.

The rearrangement uses TRBV6-5 and TRBJ2-3, with a tentative D call TRBD2 (5 bases). Germline V gene data show CDR1 as MNHEY and CDR2 as SVGAGI. V lost 6 bases, J lost 6 bases, and 10 bases lay in between. The CDR3 has 12 residues. The CDR3 DNA follows: TGTGCCAGCAGATCGGGGTTGGATACGCAGTATTTT. Translation gives CASRSGLDTQYF.

This chain joins TRBV12-5 and TRBJ2-7, with TRBD2 identical over 7 bases. CDR3 length: 16 residues. Germline V gives CDR1 LGHNT, CDR2 FRNRAP. Trimming removed 0 bases from V and 1 base from J; junction bases left unmatched: 6. CDR3: CASGLVRGSASYEQYF. CDR3 sequence (DNA): TGTGCTAGTGGTTTGGTACGCGGGAGTGCGTCCTACGAGCAGTACTTC.

V is TRBV6-4 and J is TRBJ2-1, with no clear D. V dropped 4 bases and J dropped 4 bases, with 14 bases sitting between them. CDR1 is MRHNA and CDR2 is SNTAGT in the germline V gene. This CDR3 comprises 15 residues. CDR3 sequence: CASSGTQESYNEQFF. In nucleotides, the CDR3 is TGTGCCAGCAGTGGAACGCAGGAAAGTTACAATGAGCAGTTCTTC.

The chain has TRBV4-2 and TRBJ1-1, with D perhaps TRBD1 (5 bases). In germline, CDR1 is LGHNA, CDR2 YNFKEQ. CDR3 length: 13 amino acids. V dropped 4 bases and J dropped 4 bases, with 10 bases sitting between them. Here the CDR3 reads CASSPQAVTEAFF. The DNA of the CDR3 is TGTGCCAGCAGCCCACAGGCCGTCACTGAAGCTTTCTTT.

This clone was picked up one time. This rearrangement joins TRBV28 to TRBJ2-7, with 10 bases identical to TRBD1. CDR3 length equals 16 residues. Germline CDR1 MDHEN, CDR2 SYDVKM. The V and J ends lost 5 bases and 2 bases, in that order; junction bases with no gene match: 9. Written as DNA, the CDR3 is TGTGCCAGCAGTCTCCCTCCGGGACAGGGGCCCTACGAGCAGTACTTC. The encoded protein is CASSLPPGQGPYEQYF.

The rearrangement joins TRBV5-3 to TRBJ2-1, with TRBD1 identical over 10 bases. TRBV5-3 counts as an open reading frame of uncertain function. The CDR3 totals 17 residues. Trimming took 1 base from V and 8 from J; bases not matched to a gene: 12. CDR3 nucleotides: TGTGCCAGAAGCTTGTTAGTAGGACAGGGGGTTTCGGATGAGCAGTTCTTC. Translation: CARSLLVGQGVSDEQFF.

The chain couples TRBV7-2 to TRBJ2-1, with 9 bases matching TRBD2. Germline V gene data show CDR1 as SGHTA and CDR2 as FQGNSA. V gave up 0 bases and J gave up 3 bases; unmatched junction bases: 6. The CDR3 has 17 amino acids. The CDR3 DNA reads TGTGCCAGCAGCTTAGCGCTCCTAGCGGGAAACTACAATGAGCAGTTCTTC. Its protein product is CASSLALLAGNYNEQFF.

The chain uses TRBV18 and TRBJ2-3, with D possibly matching TRBD1 (6 bases). CDR3 length equals 15 residues. Trimming took 2 bases from V and 0 from J, leaving 9 bases between them. The germline V gene has CDR1 KGHSH and CDR2 LQKENI. CDR3 residues: CASSPGGGSTDTQYF. The CDR3 nucleotides are TGTGCCAGCTCACCAGGGGGCGGGAGCACAGATACGCAGTATTTT.

This rearrangement joins TRBV4-1 to TRBJ1-2; D possibly corresponds to TRBD1 (5 bases). Trimming shortened V by 4 bases and J by 0 bases, and 12 bases separated the two germline ends. Germline loops: CDR1 MGHRA, CDR2 YSYEKL. This CDR3 has 15 residues. CDR3 sequence: CASSRIGAANYGYTF. CDR3 coding DNA: TGCGCCAGCAGCCGAATTGGGGCCGCTAACTATGGCTACACCTTC.